The T cell receptor (beta chain) described here comes from a study of cytomegalovirus exposure and HLA in healthy donors. Study details: Researchers previously reported finding about 110 million unique TCR beta sequences from about 179 million T cells. General study results and limits: CMV serostatus was the sole immune exposure information available. Exclusion as indistinguishable affected some V segments, including TRBV6-2 and TRBV6-3. TCR beta chains associated with HLA were, in a later analysis, more clonally expanded than equally common others.

Of note for this clone: Its target is not known.

PCR employed 60 Vbeta and 13 Jbeta primers. Method: immunoSEQ multiplex PCR; TCRdb's copy keeps in-frame clones and lacks some. The data contain some 150,000 clones, less than 85% of them singletons. CDR1 SGHDT and CDR2 YYEEEE come from the germline V gene. The V and J ends lost 3 bases and 5 bases respectively, with 23 bases between them. CDR3 size: 17 residues. The sequence derives from a man aged 35 to 55 in good health and CMV-seronegative. The gene calls are TRBV5-6 and TRBJ2-5, with a possible D match to TRBD2 (5 bases). The specimen sequenced was PBMCs. The CDR3 DNA follows: TGTGCCAGCAGCTCAGGAGTGGTGGGGTCGGGCGGGGAGACCCAGTACTTC. Its translation is CASSSGVVGSGGETQYF.